The rows below give T cell receptor beta chains drawn from one sample of a study of CD8 T cells in Susac syndrome. From the immunoSEQ multiplex PCR reads, TCRdb called clonotypes with MiXCR, one entry per CDR3 protein. The table lists about 440,000 distinct CDR3 sequences, around 83% of them singletons. The specimen was CD8+ T cells from PBMCs. These receptors were collected from a human donor with multiple sclerosis. CDR3s leave out the opening cysteine and the closing phenylalanine or tryptophan.

V,J,CDR3
TRBV28,TRBJ2-7,ASSLRGLDYEQY
TRBV6-1,TRBJ2-5,ASSEGWREWGQETQY
TRBV10-3,TRBJ1-4,AISEGASSGEKLF
TRBV4-2,TRBJ2-5,ASSATGPQETQY
TRBV12-3/TRBV12-4,TRBJ1-5,ASSEGQPHQPQH
TRBV28,TRBJ2-3,ATHDMGSAGDEADTQY
TRBV7-9,TRBJ2-7,ASSPTGRNEQY
TRBV11-2,TRBJ1-1,ASSLDAGVEAF
TRBV6-5,TRBJ1-1,ASSYTGKTEAF
TRBV27,TRBJ1-5,ASSPGDGNQPQH
TRBV7-2,TRBJ2-1,ASSSQTGEF
TRBV7-2,TRBJ2-1,ASSDPSSYNEQF
TRBV29-1,TRBJ2-7,SVEVTSRGGSDYEQY
TRBV6-1,TRBJ1-1,ASVVGAIMNTEAF
TRBV27,TRBJ2-1,ASSPPEGWHNEQF
TRBV28,TRBJ2-7,ASSRTGTGDYEQY
TRBV2,TRBJ2-3,ASSYGTGRTDTQY
TRBV27,TRBJ1-1,ASSFGIEAEAF
TRBV20-1,TRBJ2-5,SAWDSTQY
TRBV15,TRBJ2-7,ATSGGTGMLEQY
TRBV10-3,TRBJ2-1,AISERVAGGSYNEQF
TRBV7-2,TRBJ2-7,ASSEGPPSSYEQY
TRBV6-5,TRBJ1-2,ASSYSGQGALSGDGYT
TRBV4-1,TRBJ2-7,ASSPLGGQGYEQY
TRBV6-2/TRBV6-3,TRBJ2-7,ASSDWDGSYEQY
TRBV6-1,TRBJ1-2,ASSEEEGAGYGYT
TRBV7-9,TRBJ1-1,ASQGRGAEAF
TRBV4-1,TRBJ2-1,ASSQVSGGVRGFDEQF
TRBV27,TRBJ2-1,ASSLFRGDEQF
TRBV5-1,TRBJ2-5,ASSSGQGMETQY
TRBV7-9,TRBJ2-7,ASSPQDRVRNEQY
TRBV29-1,TRBJ2-1,SVLGQGGYNEQF
TRBV29-1,TRBJ1-2,SVFRVSPYDECT
TRBV7-9,TRBJ2-7,ASSPAGGGKTYEQY
TRBV3-1,TRBJ1-1,ASSQERAVNTEAF
TRBV27,TRBJ2-7,ASSHLGAEQY
TRBV14,TRBJ1-2,ASSQVAGGYGYT
TRBV6-5,TRBJ1-1,ASSFARTGDTEAF
TRBV6-5,TRBJ1-1,ASSKDGTEAF
TRBV5-5,TRBJ1-2,ASSLTDVYGYT
TRBV10-3,TRBJ2-7,AISESEGLIYYEQY
TRBV7-2,TRBJ2-5,ASSLTTSGIILGETQY
TRBV12-5,TRBJ2-3,ASGFLASGFGTDTQY
TRBV28,TRBJ2-3,ASSTYRTSGRATDTQY
TRBV27,TRBJ2-1,ASSFAPGHEQF
TRBV29-1,TRBJ2-7,SVEKGGHEQY
TRBV7-9,TRBJ1-2,ASSRRDTDSYGYT
TRBV4-1,TRBJ1-2,ASSQETGGNYGYT